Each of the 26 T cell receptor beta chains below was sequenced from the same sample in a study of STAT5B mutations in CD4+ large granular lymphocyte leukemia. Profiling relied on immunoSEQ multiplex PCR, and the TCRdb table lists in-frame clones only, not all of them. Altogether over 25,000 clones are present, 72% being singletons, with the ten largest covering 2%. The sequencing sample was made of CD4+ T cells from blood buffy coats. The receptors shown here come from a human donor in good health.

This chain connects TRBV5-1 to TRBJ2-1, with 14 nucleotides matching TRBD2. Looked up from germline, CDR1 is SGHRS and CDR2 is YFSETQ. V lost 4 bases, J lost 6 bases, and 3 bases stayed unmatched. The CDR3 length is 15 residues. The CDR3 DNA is TGCGCCAGCAGCCAAGGGACTAGCGGGGGCAATGAGCAGTTCTTC. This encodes CASSQGTSGGNEQFF.

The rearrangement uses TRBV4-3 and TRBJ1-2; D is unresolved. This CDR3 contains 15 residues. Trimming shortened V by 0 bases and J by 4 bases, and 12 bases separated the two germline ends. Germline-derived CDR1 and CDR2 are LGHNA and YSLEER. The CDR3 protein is CASSQDPGVAYGYTF. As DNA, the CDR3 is TGCGCCAGCAGCCAAGATCCTGGGGTTGCCTATGGCTACACCTTC.

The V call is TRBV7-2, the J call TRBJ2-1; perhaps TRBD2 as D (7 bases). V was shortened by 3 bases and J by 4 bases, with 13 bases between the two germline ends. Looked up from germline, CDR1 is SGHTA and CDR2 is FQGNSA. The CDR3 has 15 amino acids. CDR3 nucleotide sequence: TGTGCCAGCAGCTTGGGGGGGCCGACGTACAATGAGCAGTTCTTC. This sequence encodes CASSLGGPTYNEQFF.

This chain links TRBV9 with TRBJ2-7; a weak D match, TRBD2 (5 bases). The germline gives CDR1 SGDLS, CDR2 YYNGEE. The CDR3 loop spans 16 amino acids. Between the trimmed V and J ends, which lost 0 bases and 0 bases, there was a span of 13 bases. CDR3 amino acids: CASSVGPPAGSYEQYF. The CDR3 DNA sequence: TGTGCCAGCAGCGTAGGACCCCCCGCGGGCTCCTACGAGCAGTACTTC.

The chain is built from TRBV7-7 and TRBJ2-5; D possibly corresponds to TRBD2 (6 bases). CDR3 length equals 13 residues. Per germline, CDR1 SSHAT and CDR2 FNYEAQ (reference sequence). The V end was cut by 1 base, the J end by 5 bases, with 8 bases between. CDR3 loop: CASSLGGRETQYF. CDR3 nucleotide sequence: TGTGCCAGCAGCTTAGGGGGGAGGGAGACCCAGTACTTC.

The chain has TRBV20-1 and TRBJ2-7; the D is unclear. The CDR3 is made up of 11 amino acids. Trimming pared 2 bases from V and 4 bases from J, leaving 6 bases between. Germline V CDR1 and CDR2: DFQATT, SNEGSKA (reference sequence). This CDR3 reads CSARRVYEQYF. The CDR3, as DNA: TGCAGTGCTAGAAGGGTTTACGAGCAGTACTTC.

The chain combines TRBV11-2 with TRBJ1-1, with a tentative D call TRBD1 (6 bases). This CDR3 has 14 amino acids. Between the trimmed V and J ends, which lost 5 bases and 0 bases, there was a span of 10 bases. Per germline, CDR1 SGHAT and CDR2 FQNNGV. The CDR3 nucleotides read TGTGCCAGCAGCGGGGGGCTGATGAACACTGAAGCTTTCTTT. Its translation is CASSGGLMNTEAFF.

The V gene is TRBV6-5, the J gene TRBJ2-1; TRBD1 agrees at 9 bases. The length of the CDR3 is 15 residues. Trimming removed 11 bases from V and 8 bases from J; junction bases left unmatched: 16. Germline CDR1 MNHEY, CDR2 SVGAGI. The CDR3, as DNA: TGTGCCTCAAAACAGGGGACAGGGTTGTTCGATGAGCAGTTCTTC. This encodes CASKQGTGLFDEQFF.

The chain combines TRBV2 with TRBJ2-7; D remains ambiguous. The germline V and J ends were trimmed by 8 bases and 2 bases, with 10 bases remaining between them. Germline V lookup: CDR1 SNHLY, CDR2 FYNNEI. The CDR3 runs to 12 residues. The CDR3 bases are TGTGCCAGCTCCCGGTCGGCCTACGAGCAGTACTTC. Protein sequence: CASSRSAYEQYF.

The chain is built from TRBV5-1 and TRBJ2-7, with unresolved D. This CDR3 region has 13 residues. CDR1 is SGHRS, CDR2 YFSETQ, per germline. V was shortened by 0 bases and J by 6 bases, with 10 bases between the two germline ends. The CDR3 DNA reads TGCGCCAGCAGCTTGGAACCGGCCCGCGAGCAGTACTTC. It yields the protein CASSLEPAREQYF.

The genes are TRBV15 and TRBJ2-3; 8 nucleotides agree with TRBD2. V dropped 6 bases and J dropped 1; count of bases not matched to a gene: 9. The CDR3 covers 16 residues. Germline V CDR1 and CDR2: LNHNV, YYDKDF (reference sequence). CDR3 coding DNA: TGTGCCACCAGAAGGGGCGGGGGGCTAGGCACAGATACGCAGTATTTT. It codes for CATRRGGGLGTDTQYF. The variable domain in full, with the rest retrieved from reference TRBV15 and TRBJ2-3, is DAMVIQNPRYQVTQFGKPVTLSCSQTLNHNVMYWYQQKSSQAPKLLFHYYDKDFNNEADTPDNFQSRRPNTSFCFLDIRSPGLGDTAMYLCATRRGGGLGTDTQYFGPGTRLTVL.

The CDR3 here is CASSSGTSVYEQYF. Here the CDR3 DNA reads TGTGCCAGCAGTTCGGGGACTAGCGTCTACGAGCAGTACTTC. V gene TRBV27 combines with J gene TRBJ2-7, with TRBD2 matching 10 bases. The CDR3 consists of 14 residues. The germline CDR1 and CDR2 sequences are MNHEY and SMNVEV (reference sequence). V gave up 4 bases and J gave up 3 bases; unmatched junction bases: 3.

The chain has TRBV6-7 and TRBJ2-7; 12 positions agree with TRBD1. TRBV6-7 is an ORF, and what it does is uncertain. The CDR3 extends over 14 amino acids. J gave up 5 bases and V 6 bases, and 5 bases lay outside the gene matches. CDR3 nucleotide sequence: TGTGCCAGCAGGACCGGGACAGGGGGCAACGAGCAGTACTTC. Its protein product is CASRTGTGGNEQYF.

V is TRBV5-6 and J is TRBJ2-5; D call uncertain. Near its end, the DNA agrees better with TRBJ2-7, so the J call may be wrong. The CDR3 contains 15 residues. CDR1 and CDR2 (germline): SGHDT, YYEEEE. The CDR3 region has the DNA TGTGCCAGCAGCTTAAGTCGCCAGGTTGGTTACGAGCAGTACTTC. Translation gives CASSLSRQVGYEQYF.

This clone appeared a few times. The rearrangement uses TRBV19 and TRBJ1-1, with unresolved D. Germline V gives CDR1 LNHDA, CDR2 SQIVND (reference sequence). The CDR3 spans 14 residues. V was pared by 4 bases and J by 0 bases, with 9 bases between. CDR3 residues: CASSTRPMNTEAFF. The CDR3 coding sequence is TGTGCCAGTAGTACCCGACCTATGAACACTGAAGCTTTCTTT.

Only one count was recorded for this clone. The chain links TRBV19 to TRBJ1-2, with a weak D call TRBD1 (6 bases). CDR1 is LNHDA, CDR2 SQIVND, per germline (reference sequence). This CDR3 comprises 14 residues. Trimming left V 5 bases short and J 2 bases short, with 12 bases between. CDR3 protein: CASSENRENYGYTF. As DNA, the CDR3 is TGTGCCAGTAGTGAAAACAGGGAAAACTATGGCTACACCTTC.

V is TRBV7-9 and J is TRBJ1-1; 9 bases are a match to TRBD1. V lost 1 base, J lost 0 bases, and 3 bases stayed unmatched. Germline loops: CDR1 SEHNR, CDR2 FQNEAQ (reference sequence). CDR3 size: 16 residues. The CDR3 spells CASSLVGTGLNTEAFF. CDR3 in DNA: TGTGCCAGCAGCTTAGTGGGGACAGGGCTGAACACTGAAGCTTTCTTT.

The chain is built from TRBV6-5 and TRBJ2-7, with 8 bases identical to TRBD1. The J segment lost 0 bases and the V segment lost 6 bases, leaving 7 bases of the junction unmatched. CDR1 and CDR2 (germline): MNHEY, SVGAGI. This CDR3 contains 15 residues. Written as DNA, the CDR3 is TGTGCCAGCAGATCTGGACAGGGTTACTCCTACGAGCAGTACTTC. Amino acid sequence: CASRSGQGYSYEQYF.

CDR3 in amino acids: CASSSALSARETQYF. CDR3 in DNA: TGTGCCAGCAGCTCAGCGCTTTCAGCCCGGGAGACCCAGTACTTC. The chain combines TRBV7-2 with TRBJ2-5; unclear D gene. CDR1 and CDR2 (germline): SGHTA, FQGNSA. V was clipped by 4 bases and J by 5 bases, with 17 bases between them. The CDR3 is made up of 15 amino acids.

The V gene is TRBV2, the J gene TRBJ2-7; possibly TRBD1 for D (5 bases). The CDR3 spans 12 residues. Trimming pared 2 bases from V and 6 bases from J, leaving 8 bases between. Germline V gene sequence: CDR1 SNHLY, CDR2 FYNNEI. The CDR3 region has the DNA TGTGCCAGCAGTGAACAGGGTGGCGAGCAGTACTTC. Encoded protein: CASSEQGGEQYF.

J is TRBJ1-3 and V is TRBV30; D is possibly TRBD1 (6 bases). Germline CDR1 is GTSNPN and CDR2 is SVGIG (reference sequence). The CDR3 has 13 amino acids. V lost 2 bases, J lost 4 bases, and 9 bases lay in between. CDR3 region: CAWSQGSGNTIYF. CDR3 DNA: TGTGCCTGGAGTCAGGGGTCCGGAAACACCATATATTTT.

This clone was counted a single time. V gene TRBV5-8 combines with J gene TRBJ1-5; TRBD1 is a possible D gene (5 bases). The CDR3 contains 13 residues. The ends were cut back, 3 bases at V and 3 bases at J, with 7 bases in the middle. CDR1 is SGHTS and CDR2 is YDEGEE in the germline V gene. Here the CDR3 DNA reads TGTGCCAGCAGCTACAGGAACAATCAGCCCCAGCATTTT. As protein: CASSYRNNQPQHF. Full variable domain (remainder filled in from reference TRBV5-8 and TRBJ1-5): EAGVTQSPTHLIKTRGQQATLRCSPISGHTSVYWYQQALGLGLQFLLWYDEGEERNRGNFPPRFSGRQFPNYSSELNVNALELEDSALYLCASSYRNNQPQHFGDGTRLSIL.

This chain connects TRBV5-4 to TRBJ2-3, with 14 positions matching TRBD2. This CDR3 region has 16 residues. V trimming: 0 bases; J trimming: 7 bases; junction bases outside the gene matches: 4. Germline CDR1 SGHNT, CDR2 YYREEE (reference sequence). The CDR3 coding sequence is TGTGCCAGCAGCTTGGCCGGACTAGCGGGGGGAAATACGCAGTATTTT. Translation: CASSLAGLAGGNTQYF. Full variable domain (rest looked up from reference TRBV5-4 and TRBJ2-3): ETGVTQSPTHLIKTRGQQVTLRCSSQSGHNTVSWYQQALGQGPQFIFQYYREEENGRGNFPPRFSGLQFPNYSSELNVNALELDDSALYLCASSLAGLAGGNTQYFGPGTRLTVL.

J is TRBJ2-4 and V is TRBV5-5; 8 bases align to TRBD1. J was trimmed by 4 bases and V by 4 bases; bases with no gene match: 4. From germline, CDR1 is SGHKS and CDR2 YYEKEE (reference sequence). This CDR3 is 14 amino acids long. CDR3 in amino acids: CASSLTGGKNIQYF. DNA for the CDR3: TGTGCCAGCAGCCTTACAGGGGGGAAAAACATTCAGTACTTC.

In DNA form, the CDR3 reads TGTGCCAGCAGCCAAGAGATCCCCCTTTACGGGGGCGGGCTGTTCTTC. The encoded protein is CASSQEIPLYGGGLFF. This chain joins TRBV14 and TRBJ2-1, with D possibly being TRBD1 or TRBD2 (6 bases each). CDR3 size: 16 residues. Germline V lookup: CDR1 SGHDN, CDR2 FVKESK. V was pared by 0 bases and J by 15 bases, with 24 bases between.

CDR3 loop: CASSQDGGRGRFEKLFF. In nucleotides, the CDR3 is TGCGCCAGCAGCCAAGATGGGGGCAGGGGGCGCTTTGAAAAACTGTTTTTT. The chain recombines TRBV4-3 with TRBJ1-4, with 8 bases identical to TRBD1. The CDR3 spans 17 residues. Germline V gene data show CDR1 as LGHNA and CDR2 as YSLEER. The junction had 10 bases not matched to a gene; V was cut back by 0 bases and J by 7 bases.